This T cell receptor beta chain comes out of a study of beta chain features in type 1 diabetes. Study-wide findings and caveats: A pattern of fewer insertions and more deletions at VDJ junctions was seen in type 1 diabetes patients. All four CD4+ subsets from Type 1 diabetes patients carried moderately but significantly shorter TCRB CDR3s.

Germline CDR1 SGHRS, CDR2 YFSETQ. V lost 4 bases and J lost 0, with 8 bases in between. The CDR3 totals 15 residues. The entirety of the isolated RNA underwent reverse transcription, so expressed TCRB transcripts were sequenced. The repertoire was sequenced with immunoSEQ multiplex PCR; TCRdb's copy has only in-frame clones and lacks some. The table has around 100,000 clones, 28% seen once. This clone was seen more than once but under ten times. Its antigen is unidentified. Additional DNA sequences in this sample encode the identical CDR3. This sequence originates from a woman younger than 30 with type 1 diabetes. Sequencing was done on a sample of central memory CD4+ T cells from blood. The V and J genes are TRBV5-1 and TRBJ2-6, with D possibly matching TRBD1 (5 bases). The CDR3 is CASSLQGSGANVLTF. CDR3 nucleotides: TGCGCCAGCAGCCTGCAGGGCTCTGGGGCCAACGTCCTGACTTTC.